This passage covers 21 T cell receptor beta chains from one sample sequenced in a study of T cell clonality in common variable immunodeficiency. Study outcomes and limitations: Reportedly, TCR beta sequences from common variable immunodeficiency showed fewer deletions and N-nucleotide insertions.

Some clones are missing from TCRdb's copy, which holds only in-frame ones; the method was immunoSEQ multiplex PCR. Sampling found more than 30,000 clones, none seen once. No antigen has been assigned to these receptors. Sequencing was done on a sample of peripheral blood mononuclear cells. Receptor source: a human donor with common variable immunodeficiency.

Comment on this clone: The read terminates 3 residues ahead of where the CDR3 ends, so the germline J gene completes it. The rearrangement links TRBV6-1 to TRBJ2-7, with 7 positions matching TRBD1. V dropped 1 base and J dropped 3; count of bases not matched to a gene: 0. Germline CDR1 MNHNS, CDR2 SASEGT. CDR3 length: 13 residues. The chain's CDR3 is CASSEDRGYEQYF. The part of the CDR3 DNA that was read is TGTGCCAGCAGTGAAGACAGGGGCTACGAG.

This clone was seen more than once but under ten times. The read stops 3 residues short of the end of the CDR3; the missing end is completed from the germline J gene. The rearrangement links TRBV19 to TRBJ1-2, with 7 bases aligning to TRBD1. This CDR3 has 13 amino acids. CDR1 and CDR2 from the germline V gene are LNHDA and SQIVND (reference sequence). Trimming removed 6 bases from V and 6 bases from J; junction bases left unmatched: 7. CDR3 amino acids: CASRKTGTDGYTF. CDR3 DNA, as far as it was read: TGTGCCAGTAGAAAGACAGGGACGGATGGC.

This clone showed up many times. Coverage ceases 3 residues before the CDR3 finishes, and the germline J gene fills in the end. The rearrangement uses TRBV30 and TRBJ1-5; the match to TRBD1 covers 8 bases. CDR3 size: 14 residues. The germline V gene encodes CDR1 GTSNPN and CDR2 SVGIG (reference sequence). Trimming at V came to 3 bases and at J to 7 bases, leaving 8 bases not matched to a gene. Incomplete CDR3 DNA: TGTGCCTGGAGCGTGACAGGGGATGGACAGCCC. Translating gives CAWSVTGDGQP. The CDR3 reads in full as CAWSVTGDGQPQHF. The variable domain in full, completed from reference TRBV30 and TRBJ1-5, reads SQTIHQWPATLVQPVGSPLSLECTVEGTSNPNLYWYRQAAGRGLQLLFYSVGIGQISSEVPQNLSASRPQDRQFILSSKKLLLSDSGFYLCAWSVTGDGQPQHFGDGTRLSIL.

The sample holds a few counts of this clone. From the germline J gene comes the end of the CDR3, since the read stops 3 residues before it. J is TRBJ2-7 and V is TRBV2; 8 bases line up with TRBD2. J lost 4 bases, V lost 6 bases, and 8 bases had no gene match. The germline V gene encodes CDR1 SNHLY and CDR2 FYNNEI. The CDR3 covers 14 residues. The chain's CDR3 is CASSPGGPGYEQYF. The sequenced part of the CDR3 DNA is TGTGCCAGCAGCCCGGGGGGGCCCGGATACGAG.

This clone was seen a handful of times. The read ends 3 residues shy of where the CDR3 ends; the end is completed using the germline J gene. The rearrangement links TRBV20-1 to TRBJ2-5, with 11 bases matching TRBD1. Unmatched junction bases numbered 8, after V lost 6 bases and J lost 5 bases. The germline CDR1 and CDR2 sequences are DFQATT and SNEGSKA (reference sequence). The CDR3 contains 14 residues. The CDR3 reads CSADPGQGDETQYF. The part of the CDR3 DNA that was read is TGCAGTGCGGACCCGGGACAGGGGGACGAGACC.

Only a few counts were recorded for this clone. Read data end 3 residues before the CDR3 end; the end is taken from the germline J gene. The chain uses TRBV19 and TRBJ2-5, with D perhaps TRBD1 or TRBD2 (5 bases each). The V gene's germline CDR1 is LNHDA and CDR2 SQIVND (reference sequence). This CDR3 contains 14 residues. V shed 3 bases and J shed 3 bases, with 11 bases lying between them. Incomplete CDR3 DNA: TGTGCCAGTAGTATTCGAGGGGTGGAAGAGACC. Amino acid sequence: CASSIRGVEET. The whole CDR3 protein reads CASSIRGVEETQYF. Supplemented by reference TRBV19 and TRBJ2-5, the full variable domain reads DGGITQSPKYLFRKEGQNVTLSCEQNLNHDAMYWYRQDPGQGLRLIYYSQIVNDFQKGDIAEGYSVSREKKESFPLTVTSAQKNPTAFYLCASSIRGVEETQYFGPGTRLLVL.

The part of the CDR3 DNA that was read is TGTGCCAGCAGTGGCAGGGCCACCGGGGAG. Protein sequence: CASSGRATGE. The entire CDR3 reads CASSGRATGELFF. The genes are TRBV7-7 and TRBJ2-2; perhaps TRBD1 as D (5 bases). With the read ending 3 residues before the CDR3 end, the germline J gene is used to fill in that end. This CDR3 comprises 13 residues. CDR1 SSHAT and CDR2 FNYEAQ come from the germline V gene (reference sequence). V was cut by 6 bases and J by 4 bases, with 9 bases left in between. Using reference TRBV7-7 and TRBJ2-2 for the parts outside the CDR3, the full variable domain is GAGVSQSPRYKVTKRGQDVTLRCDPISSHATLYWYQQALGQGPEFLTYFNYEAQPDKSGLPSDRFSAERPEGSISTLTIQRTEQRDSAMYRCASSGRATGELFFGEGSRLTVL.

Worth noting for this clone: The read gets to within 3 residues of the CDR3 end, and the germline J gene fills in the rest. The rearrangement links TRBV19 to TRBJ1-3, with no clear D. This CDR3 region has 14 residues. The V end was cut by 7 bases, the J end by 2 bases, with 12 bases between. The germline V gene has CDR1 LNHDA and CDR2 SQIVND (reference sequence). CDR3 DNA, as far as it was read: TGTGCCAGTATGAGGATGGCGGCTGGAAACACC. It specifies CASMRMAAGNT. The full-length CDR3 reads as CASMRMAAGNTIYF.

This clone was recorded many times. The CDR3 end lies 3 residues beyond the end of the read and is filled in from the germline J gene. The V and J genes are TRBV5-1 and TRBJ2-2, with TRBD1 as a possible D gene (5 bases). CDR1 is SGHRS and CDR2 is YFSETQ in the germline V gene. The length of the CDR3 is 15 residues. The V end lost 0 bases, the J end lost 6 bases, and 12 bases lay between the germline ends. The CDR3 sequence: CASSLDVGASGELFF. Incomplete CDR3 DNA: TGCGCCAGCAGCTTGGATGTTGGGGCATCCGGGGAG.

This clone was counted ten times or more. The read falls 3 residues short of the CDR3 end, and the missing part is taken from the germline J gene. J is TRBJ2-5 and V is TRBV20-1, with a tentative D call TRBD2 (5 bases). Per germline, CDR1 DFQATT and CDR2 SNEGSKA (reference sequence). V was cut by 5 bases and J by 4 bases, with 20 bases left in between. This CDR3 comprises 15 residues. Incomplete CDR3 DNA: TGCAGTGCTCCCTCCCCTAGCCGATCAGGAGAGACC. Residues: CSAPSPSRSGET. In full, the CDR3 reads CSAPSPSRSGETQYF.

This clone was observed a handful of times. From the germline J gene comes the end of the CDR3, since the read stops 3 residues before it. The rearrangement joins TRBV20-1 to TRBJ2-7; 10 bases map to TRBD1. V trimming: 6 bases; J trimming: 4 bases; junction bases outside the gene matches: 6. CDR3 length: 13 amino acids. Germline V gene sequence: CDR1 DFQATT, CDR2 SNEGSKA (reference sequence). The CDR3 loop is CSAHGQGGYEQYF. The part of the CDR3 DNA that was read is TGCAGTGCCCACGGACAGGGGGGGTACGAG.

This clone has just a few counts. The observed sequence ends 3 residues before the CDR3 terminus, with the missing tail filled in from the germline J gene. The genes are TRBV6-1 and TRBJ1-1; D unclear. In germline, CDR1 is MNHNS, CDR2 SASEGT. The CDR3 contains 14 residues. Trimming took 4 bases from V and 0 from J, leaving 9 bases between them. CDR3 sequence reads: CASSGILLNTEAFF. The part of the CDR3 DNA that was read is TGTGCCAGCAGTGGGATACTACTGAACACTGAA.

This clone was detected only a few times. The read ends 3 residues shy of where the CDR3 ends; the end is completed using the germline J gene. The V and J genes are TRBV6-2 or TRBV6-3 and TRBJ2-5; 14 bases map to TRBD2. In germline, CDR1 is MNHEY, CDR2 SVGEGT. The CDR3 runs 17 residues. V was clipped by 7 bases and J by 2 bases; unmatched bases: 9. The covered CDR3 bases are TGTGCCAGCACCCCAGGACTAGCGGGGGGTAGACAAGAGACC. This codes for CASTPGLAGGRQET. From start to end, the CDR3 is CASTPGLAGGRQETQYF.

This clone was counted a few times. The read falls 3 residues short of the CDR3 end, and the missing part is taken from the germline J gene. The rearrangement joins TRBV30 to TRBJ2-1; possible D gene TRBD2, 6 bases. Between the trimmed V and J ends, which lost 4 bases and 7 bases, there was a span of 23 bases. The CDR3 is 16 residues long. The V gene's germline CDR1 is GTSNPN and CDR2 SVGIG (reference sequence). CDR3 residues: CAWMNGGASDGNEQFF. The CDR3 bases that were read are TGTGCCTGGATGAACGGTGGGGCTAGCGATGGGAATGAG. Looking up the rest from reference TRBV30 and TRBJ2-1 gives the full variable domain: SQTIHQWPATLVQPVGSPLSLECTVEGTSNPNLYWYRQAAGRGLQLLFYSVGIGQISSEVPQNLSASRPQDRQFILSSKKLLLSDSGFYLCAWMNGGASDGNEQFFGPGTRLTVL.

Notes on this clone: The sequence runs out 3 residues before the end of the CDR3; the remainder is reconstructed from the germline J gene. The chain is built from TRBV6-2 or TRBV6-3 and TRBJ1-5; 8 positions agree with TRBD1. Trimming cost V 6 bases and J 5 bases; bases outside gene matches: 6. Germline V gene sequence: CDR1 MNHEY, CDR2 SVGEGT. This CDR3 has 14 amino acids. The sequenced part of the CDR3 DNA is TGTGCCAGCAGCGGGGCCAGGGGGCATCAGCCC. It codes for CASSGARGHQP. In full, the CDR3 is CASSGARGHQPQHF.

As concerns this clone: The read ends 3 residues before the CDR3 terminus; that terminus is restored from the germline J gene. The chain employs TRBV19 and TRBJ1-6, with a weak D call TRBD1 (5 bases). Germline values: CDR1 LNHDA, CDR2 SQIVND (reference sequence). There are 14 residues in the CDR3. Trimming cost V 7 bases and J 7 bases, with 14 bases left between them. The covered CDR3 bases are TGTGCCAGTAAGGCGGGGGGTTGGAATTCACCC. This gives the protein CASKAGGWNSP. The complete CDR3 sequence is CASKAGGWNSPLHF.

The sample holds a few counts of this clone. Read data end 3 residues before the CDR3 end; the end is taken from the germline J gene. The chain has TRBV30 and TRBJ1-6; the match to TRBD1 covers 9 bases. Germline V gene sequence: CDR1 GTSNPN, CDR2 SVGIG (reference sequence). The CDR3 is 15 residues long. V shed 4 bases and J 8 bases; nucleotides not matched to a gene: 9. This CDR3 reads CAWMVRDREYSPLHF. The sequenced part of the CDR3 DNA is TGTGCCTGGATGGTGAGGGACAGGGAGTATTCACCC.

On this clone: The read ends 3 residues shy of where the CDR3 ends; the end is completed using the germline J gene. V usage is TRBV20-1 and J usage is TRBJ2-5; 15 nucleotides agree with TRBD2. With 5 bases clipped from V and 5 bases from J, the junction kept 6 bases outside the gene matches. The CDR3 is 15 residues long. Germline V lookup: CDR1 DFQATT, CDR2 SNEGSKA (reference sequence). CDR3 bases read: TGCAGTGCTGGGACTAGCGGGGGGTCTGTTGAGACC. It is translated as CSAGTSGGSVET. The entire CDR3 protein is CSAGTSGGSVETQYF.

This clone was observed at least ten times. The read comes to an end 3 residues before the CDR3 does, leaving the germline J gene to fill in the end. This chain joins TRBV20-1 and TRBJ1-1, with TRBD1 matching over 7 bases. Germline CDR1 is DFQATT and CDR2 is SNEGSKA (reference sequence). The CDR3 sequence is 12 residues long. The CDR3 reads CSASEGAINAFF. The CDR3 bases that were read are TGCAGTGCCTCAGAGGGGGCCATAAAT.

This clone was seen a handful of times. The CDR3 end falls 3 residues outside the read, so it is completed with the germline J gene. This chain uses TRBV6-1 with TRBJ1-5; perhaps TRBD1 as D (6 bases). V was pared by 3 bases and J by 3 bases, with 12 bases between. The CDR3 has 15 amino acids. CDR1 is MNHNS, CDR2 SASEGT, per germline. The covered CDR3 bases are TGTGCCAGCAGTGAGGGGGGGCGTAACAATCAGCCC. It specifies CASSEGGRNNQP. The whole CDR3 protein reads CASSEGGRNNQPQHF.

The table lists this clone with many counts. The read falls 3 residues short of the CDR3 end, and the missing part is taken from the germline J gene. The V gene is TRBV5-1, the J gene TRBJ1-2; TRBD1 matches at 8 bases. The CDR3 spans 15 residues. CDR1 is SGHRS and CDR2 is YFSETQ in the germline V gene. The V and J ends lost 4 bases and 0 bases, in that order; junction bases with no gene match: 5. The sequenced CDR3 bases are TGCGCCAGCAGCAATTTACAGGGGGCTAACTATGGC. It encodes CASSNLQGANYG. The entire CDR3 protein is CASSNLQGANYGYTF.